This TCR beta chain appears in the sequencing data of a study of T cell responses to AZD1222 COVID-19 vaccine. The CDR3 has 18 amino acids. Trimming stripped 2 bases from V and 4 bases from J, with 23 bases between. Per the germline V gene, CDR1 is SEHNR and CDR2 is FQNEAQ (reference sequence). This clone appeared once. Its cognate antigen is unknown. Study-wide results and limits: Repertoires were obtained solely post-peak T cell response.

The assay was immunoSEQ multiplex PCR, and TCRdb's table has in-frame clones only and misses some. The sample holds fewer than 200,000 clones, just under 90% seen once. This clonotype was sampled from an adult in good health. Material: peripheral blood, obtained on day 0 of AZD1222 vaccination. The V and J genes are TRBV7-9 and TRBJ1-2; D may be TRBD1 (5 bases). CDR3 sequence reads: CASSLRDRVGTAIYGYTF. Written as DNA, the CDR3 is TGTGCCAGCAGCTTAAGGGACCGGGTAGGGACCGCAATCTATGGCTACACCTTC.